This TCR beta chain was captured in a study of T cells in lung cancer brain metastases. Overall study context: Median interval between primary and brain metastasis specimen acquisition was approximately 350 days. Study-wide findings and caveats: The analysis could not control for preoperative corticosteroids affecting T cell infiltration in brain metastases. Compared with paired primaries, brain metastases showed fewer unique productive clones (approximately 1,500 versus 4,500).

For this clone: As yet, its antigen is unknown.

Trimming took off 5 bases at V and 5 bases at J, with 12 bases between the two ends. Germline loops: CDR1 KGHSH, CDR2 LQKENI. The CDR3 covers 13 residues. Measured with immunoSEQ multiplex PCR; TCRdb has only the in-frame clones, and not every one. The sample has about 4,800 clones, 70% to 90% seen once. The sequenced sample was tumor tissue from the primary lung tumor. V usage is TRBV18 and J usage is TRBJ1-1; no firm D call. The TCR was taken from a woman aged 45 to 65 with non-small cell lung cancer. CDR3: CASSYEVQTEAFF. The CDR3 region has the DNA TGTGCCAGCTCATATGAAGTTCAGACTGAAGCTTTCTTT.